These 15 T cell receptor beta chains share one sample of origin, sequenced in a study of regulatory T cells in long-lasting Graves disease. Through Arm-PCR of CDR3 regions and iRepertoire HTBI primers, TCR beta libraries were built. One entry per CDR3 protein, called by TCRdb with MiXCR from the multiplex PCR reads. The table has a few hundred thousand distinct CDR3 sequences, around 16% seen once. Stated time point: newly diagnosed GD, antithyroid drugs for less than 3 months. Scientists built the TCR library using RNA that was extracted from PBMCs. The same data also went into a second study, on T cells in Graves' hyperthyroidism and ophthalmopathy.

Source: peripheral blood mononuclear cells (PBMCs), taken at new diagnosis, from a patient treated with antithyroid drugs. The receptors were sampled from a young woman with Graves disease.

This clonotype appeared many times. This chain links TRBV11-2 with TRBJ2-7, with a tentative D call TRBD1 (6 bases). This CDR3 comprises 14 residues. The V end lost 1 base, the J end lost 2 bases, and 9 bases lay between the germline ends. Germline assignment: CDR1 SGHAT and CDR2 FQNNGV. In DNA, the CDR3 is TGTGCCAGCAGCTTAGTGTGGGACACCTACGAGCAGTACTTC. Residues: CASSLVWDTYEQYF.

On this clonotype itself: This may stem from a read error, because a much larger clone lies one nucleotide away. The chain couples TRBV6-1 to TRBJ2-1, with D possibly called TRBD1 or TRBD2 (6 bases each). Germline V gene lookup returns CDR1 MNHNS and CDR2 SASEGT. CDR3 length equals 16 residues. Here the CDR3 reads CASSRGTPSSCNEQFF. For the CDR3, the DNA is TGTGCCAGCAGTCGCGGGACACCCAGCTCCTGCAATGAGCAGTTCTTC.

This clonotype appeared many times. The DNA of the CDR3 is TGTGCCAGCACCCTTAGGGGTATGGGGGGTATGGAGCAGTTCTTC. It translates to CASTLRGMGGMEQFF. The chain combines TRBV11-2 with TRBJ2-1, with D possibly matching TRBD2 (6 bases). The germline V and J ends were trimmed by 7 bases and 10 bases, with 23 bases remaining between them. Germline CDR1 is SGHAT and CDR2 is FQNNGV. This CDR3 has 15 residues.

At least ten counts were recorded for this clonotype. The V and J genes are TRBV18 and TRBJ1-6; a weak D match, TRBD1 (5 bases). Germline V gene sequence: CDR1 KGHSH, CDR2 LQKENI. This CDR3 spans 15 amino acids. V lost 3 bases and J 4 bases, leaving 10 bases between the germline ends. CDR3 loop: CASSPLQGYNSPLHF. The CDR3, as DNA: TGTGCCAGCTCACCTCTCCAGGGTTATAATTCACCCCTCCACTTT.

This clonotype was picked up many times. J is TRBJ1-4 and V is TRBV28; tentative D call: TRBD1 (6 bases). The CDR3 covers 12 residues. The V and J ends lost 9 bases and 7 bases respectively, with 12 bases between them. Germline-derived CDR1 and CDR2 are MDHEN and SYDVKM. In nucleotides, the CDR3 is TGTGCCAGTGGACAGACGGGTGAAAAACTGTTTTTT. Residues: CASGQTGEKLFF.

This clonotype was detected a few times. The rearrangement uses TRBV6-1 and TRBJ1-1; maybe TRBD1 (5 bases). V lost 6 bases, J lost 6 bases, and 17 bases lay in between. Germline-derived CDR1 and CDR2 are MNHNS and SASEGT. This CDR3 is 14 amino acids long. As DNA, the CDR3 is TGTGCCAGCAGCCGGGACCCTTCTTGGGCTGAAGCTTTCTTT. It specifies CASSRDPSWAEAFF.

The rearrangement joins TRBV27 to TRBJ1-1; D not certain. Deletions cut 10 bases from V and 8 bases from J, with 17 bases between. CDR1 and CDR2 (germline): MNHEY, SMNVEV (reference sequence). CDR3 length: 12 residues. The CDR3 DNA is TGTGCCACCTCAACCAGATGGGCCGAAGCTTTCTTT. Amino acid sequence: CATSTRWAEAFF.

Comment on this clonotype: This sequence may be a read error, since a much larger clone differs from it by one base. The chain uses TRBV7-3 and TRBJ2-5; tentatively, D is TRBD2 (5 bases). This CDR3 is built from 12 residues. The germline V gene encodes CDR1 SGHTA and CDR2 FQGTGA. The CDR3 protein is CASHRPGETQHF. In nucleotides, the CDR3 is TGTGCCAGCCACCGTCCCGGGGAGACCCAGCACTTC.

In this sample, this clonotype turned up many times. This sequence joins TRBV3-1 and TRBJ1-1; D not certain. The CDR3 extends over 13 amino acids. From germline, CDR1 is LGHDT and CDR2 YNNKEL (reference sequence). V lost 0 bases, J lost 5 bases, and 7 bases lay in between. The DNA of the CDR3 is TGTGCCAGCAGCCAAGAACTCAGAACTGAAGCTTTCTTT. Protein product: CASSQELRTEAFF.

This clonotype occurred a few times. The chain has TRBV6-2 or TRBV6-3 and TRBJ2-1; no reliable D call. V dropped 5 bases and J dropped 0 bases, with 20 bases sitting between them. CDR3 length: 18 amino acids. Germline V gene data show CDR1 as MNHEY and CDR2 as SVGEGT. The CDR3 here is CASSLPITGLSSYNEQFF. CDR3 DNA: TGTGCCAGCAGTCTCCCAATAACGGGCCTGAGCTCCTACAATGAGCAGTTCTTC.

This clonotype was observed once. CDR3 DNA sequence: TGTGCCAGCAGATGGACAGGGGACTTCCATGGCTACACCTTC. Its protein is CASRWTGDFHGYTF. V is TRBV6-2 or TRBV6-3 and J is TRBJ1-2; 9 positions agree with TRBD1. The germline V gene has CDR1 MNHEY and CDR2 SVGEGT. Trimming took 6 bases from V and 6 from J; bases not matched to a gene: 8. The CDR3 loop spans 14 amino acids.

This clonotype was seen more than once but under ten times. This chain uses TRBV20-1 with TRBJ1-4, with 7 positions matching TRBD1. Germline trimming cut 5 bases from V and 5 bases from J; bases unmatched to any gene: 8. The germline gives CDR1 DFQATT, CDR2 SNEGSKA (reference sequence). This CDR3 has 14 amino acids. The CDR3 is CSALTGTANEKLFF. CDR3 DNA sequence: TGCAGTGCTCTCACCGGGACAGCGAATGAAAAACTGTTTTTT.

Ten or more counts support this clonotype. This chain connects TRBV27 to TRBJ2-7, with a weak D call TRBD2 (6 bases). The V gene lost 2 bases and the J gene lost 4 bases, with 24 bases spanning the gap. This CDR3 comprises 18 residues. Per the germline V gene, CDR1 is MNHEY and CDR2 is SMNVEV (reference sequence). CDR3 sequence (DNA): TGTGCCAGCAGTTTAGGCACCCCGGTTGGGGGGAGGATTTACGAGCAGTACTTC. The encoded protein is CASSLGTPVGGRIYEQYF.

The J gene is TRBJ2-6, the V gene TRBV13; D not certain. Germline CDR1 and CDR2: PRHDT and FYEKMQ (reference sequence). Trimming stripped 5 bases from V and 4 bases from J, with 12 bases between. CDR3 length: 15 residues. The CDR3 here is CASSPLLPGANVLTF. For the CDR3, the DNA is TGTGCCAGCAGCCCTTTATTACCCGGGGCCAACGTCCTGACTTTC.

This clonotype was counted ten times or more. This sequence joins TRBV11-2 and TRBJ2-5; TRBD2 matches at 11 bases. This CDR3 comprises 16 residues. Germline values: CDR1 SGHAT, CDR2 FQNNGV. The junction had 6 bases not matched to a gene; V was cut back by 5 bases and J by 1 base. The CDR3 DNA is TGTGCCAGCAGCCAGGGGACTAGCGGCGCCCAAGAGACCCAGTACTTC. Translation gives CASSQGTSGAQETQYF.